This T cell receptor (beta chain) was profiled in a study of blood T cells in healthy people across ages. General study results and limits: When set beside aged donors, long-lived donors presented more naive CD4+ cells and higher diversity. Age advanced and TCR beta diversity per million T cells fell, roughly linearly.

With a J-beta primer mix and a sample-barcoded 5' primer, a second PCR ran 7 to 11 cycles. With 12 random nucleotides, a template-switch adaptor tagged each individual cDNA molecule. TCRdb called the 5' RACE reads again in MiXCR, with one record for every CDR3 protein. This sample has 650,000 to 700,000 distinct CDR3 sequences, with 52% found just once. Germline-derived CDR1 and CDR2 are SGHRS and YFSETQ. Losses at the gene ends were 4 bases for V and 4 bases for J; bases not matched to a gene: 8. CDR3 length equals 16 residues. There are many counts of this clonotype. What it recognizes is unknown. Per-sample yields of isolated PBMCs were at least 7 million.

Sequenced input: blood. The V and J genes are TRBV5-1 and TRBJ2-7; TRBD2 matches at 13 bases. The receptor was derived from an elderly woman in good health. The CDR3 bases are TGCGCCAGCAGCCTAGGACTAGCGGGAGAACCGTACGAGCAGTACTTC. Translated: CASSLGLAGEPYEQYF.